What follows are 15 T cell receptor beta chains derived from one specimen sequenced in a study of blood T cell repertoires in COVID-19. The protocol was immunoSEQ multiplex PCR, while the TCRdb copy is restricted to in-frame clones and leaves out a portion. The top ten hold around an eighth of the sample, which has under 150,000 clones, roughly 85% seen once. The specimen sequenced was peripheral blood. These receptors were taken from a human donor in a cohort sampled during active COVID-19.

CDR3 sequence (DNA): TGTGCCAGCAGTTTCCCGGGGACAGGGAACTCCTTCTTT. This gives the protein CASSFPGTGNSFF. The V gene is TRBV6-5, the J gene TRBJ1-1; 9 nucleotides agree with TRBD1. There are 13 residues in the CDR3. V was clipped by 4 bases and J by 14 bases; unmatched bases: 11. CDR1 MNHEY and CDR2 SVGAGI come from the germline V gene.

Only one count was recorded for this clone. No DNA is shown, since the ends of the CDR3 on it are uncertain; the CDR3 is the one TCRdb lists. V gene TRBV2 combines with J gene TRBJ2-7; the D segment call TRBD1 is taken from the table without a DNA check. Germline assignment: CDR1 SNHLY and CDR2 FYNNEI. The CDR3 totals 14 residues, both ends included. The CDR3: CASILGAGRGEQYF.

The chain's CDR3 is CATSAGTDPQETQYF. The CDR3 DNA reads as TGTGCCACCAGTGCCGGGACAGACCCTCAAGAGACCCAGTACTTC. The chain uses TRBV24-1 and TRBJ2-5; TRBD1 matches 7 bases. Germline V gene data show CDR1 as KGHDR and CDR2 as SFDVKD. The V segment lost 5 bases and the J segment 2 bases; nucleotides outside the gene matches: 7. There are 15 residues in the CDR3.

The genes are TRBV7-8 and TRBJ2-1; D not certain. The CDR3 is made up of 12 amino acids. Per the germline V gene, CDR1 is SGHVS and CDR2 is FQNEAQ. V lost 5 bases to trimming and J lost 9 bases, with 11 bases between them. The CDR3 is CASSPSFGEQFF. CDR3 sequence (DNA): TGTGCCAGCAGCCCCTCGTTCGGTGAGCAGTTCTTC.

The V call is TRBV7-9, the J call TRBJ1-1, with 7 bases identical to TRBD1. V lost 4 bases to trimming and J lost 4 bases; unmatched junction nucleotides: 9. Germline V gene lookup returns CDR1 SEHNR and CDR2 FQNEAQ (reference sequence). The CDR3 consists of 15 residues. In nucleotides, the CDR3 is TGTGCCAGCAGCTCCAGACAGGGTGATAGCACTGAAGCTTTCTTT. Encoded protein: CASSSRQGDSTEAFF.

The genes are TRBV30 and TRBJ1-6, with 8 bases lining up with TRBD1. CDR3 length: 16 residues. The V gene's germline CDR1 is GTSNPN and CDR2 SVGIG (reference sequence). V lost 1 base, J lost 4 bases, and 6 bases stayed unmatched. The CDR3 bases are TGTGCCTGGAGTGGAGACAGGGGTTATTATAATTCACCCCTCCACTTT. Its protein is CAWSGDRGYYNSPLHF.

The chain joins TRBV28 to TRBJ1-3; no clear D. V was clipped by 10 bases and J by 7 bases, with 23 bases between them. Germline values: CDR1 MDHEN, CDR2 SYDVKM. The CDR3 spans 15 residues. The CDR3 DNA sequence: TGTGCCACCACGCCCCCCCTATGGCTGGGCAACACCATATATTTT. It yields the protein CATTPPLWLGNTIYF.

The chain links TRBV7-2 to TRBJ2-2; TRBD1 might be the D (6 bases). This CDR3 has 14 residues. V lost 1 base and J lost 7, with 10 bases in between. Germline-derived CDR1 and CDR2 are SGHTA and FQGNSA. Here the CDR3 reads CASSLELQGGELFF. Here the CDR3 DNA reads TGTGCCAGCAGCTTAGAGCTACAGGGCGGGGAGCTGTTTTTT. The whole variable domain, remainder taken from reference TRBV7-2 and TRBJ2-2, is GAGVSQSPSNKVTEKGKDVELRCDPISGHTALYWYRQSLGQGLEFLIYFQGNSAPDKSGLPSDRFSAERTGGSVSTLTIQRTQQEDSAVYLCASSLELQGGELFFGEGSRLTVL.

The chain couples TRBV10-3 to TRBJ1-3; D unclear. This CDR3 is built from 14 residues. Trimming stripped 8 bases from V and 0 bases from J, with 11 bases between. Germline V gene data show CDR1 as ENHRY and CDR2 as SYGVKD. The CDR3, as DNA: TGTGCCATCCGGGGAGGGATCTCTGGAAACACCATATATTTT. Translation gives CAIRGGISGNTIYF.

This chain uses TRBV27 with TRBJ2-2; 7 bases are a match to TRBD1. CDR3 length: 13 residues. CDR1 MNHEY and CDR2 SMNVEV come from the germline V gene (reference sequence). Trimming removed 6 bases from V and 5 bases from J; junction bases left unmatched: 3. CDR3 nucleotide sequence: TGTGCCAGCAGACCACAGGGGACCGGGGAGCTGTTTTTT. Its protein product is CASRPQGTGELFF.

The chain uses TRBV7-8 and TRBJ2-7; 10 nucleotides align to TRBD2. The V and J ends lost 1 base and 3 bases, in that order; junction bases with no gene match: 9. Germline loops: CDR1 SGHVS, CDR2 FQNEAQ. The CDR3 spans 17 residues. The CDR3 spells CASSLEGASGGGYEQYF. The CDR3 bases are TGTGCCAGCAGCTTAGAGGGGGCTAGCGGGGGCGGCTACGAGCAGTACTTC.

This clone was recorded once. The chain's CDR3 is CASSHGLGVTEAFF. CDR3 coding DNA: TGTGCCAGCAGCCACGGTCTAGGGGTGACTGAAGCTTTCTTT. The V call is TRBV11-1, the J call TRBJ1-1; D is perhaps TRBD1 (5 bases). CDR1 is SGHAT, CDR2 FQDESV, per germline (reference sequence). V lost 5 bases and J lost 5, with 15 bases in between. The CDR3 length is 14 residues. Full variable domain (outside the CDR3, taken from reference TRBV11-1 and TRBJ1-1): EAEVAQSPRYKITEKSQAVAFWCDPISGHATLYWYRQILGQGPELLVQFQDESVVDDSQLPKDRFSAERLKGVDSTLKIQPAELGDSAMYLCASSHGLGVTEAFFGQGTRLTVV.

The rearrangement uses TRBV20-1 and TRBJ1-5; weak D call: TRBD1 (6 bases). The V and J ends lost 3 bases and 11 bases respectively, with 26 bases between them. The germline gives CDR1 DFQATT, CDR2 SNEGSKA (reference sequence). The CDR3 is made up of 16 amino acids. CDR3: CSASGPGTRGGLSQHF. The CDR3 DNA is TGCAGTGCTAGTGGGCCCGGGACACGAGGGGGTTTGTCCCAGCATTTT.

The chain joins TRBV7-6 to TRBJ2-5, with TRBD1 matching 11 bases. The CDR3 is 14 amino acids. The trim removed 5 bases at V and 2 bases at J, leaving 1 base unmatched. CDR1 and CDR2 (germline): SGHVS, FNYEAQ. CDR3 loop: CASSRDRGQETQYF. The CDR3 DNA reads TGTGCCAGCAGCCGGGACAGGGGGCAAGAGACCCAGTACTTC.

The rearrangement links TRBV28 to TRBJ2-1; 11 nucleotides agree with TRBD2. This CDR3 has 14 amino acids. The germline CDR1 and CDR2 sequences are MDHEN and SYDVKM. V lost 6 bases and J lost 4; bases outside the gene matches: 2. CDR3 protein: CASRTSGIYNEQFF. The CDR3 nucleotides are TGTGCCAGCAGGACTAGCGGGATTTACAATGAGCAGTTCTTC.